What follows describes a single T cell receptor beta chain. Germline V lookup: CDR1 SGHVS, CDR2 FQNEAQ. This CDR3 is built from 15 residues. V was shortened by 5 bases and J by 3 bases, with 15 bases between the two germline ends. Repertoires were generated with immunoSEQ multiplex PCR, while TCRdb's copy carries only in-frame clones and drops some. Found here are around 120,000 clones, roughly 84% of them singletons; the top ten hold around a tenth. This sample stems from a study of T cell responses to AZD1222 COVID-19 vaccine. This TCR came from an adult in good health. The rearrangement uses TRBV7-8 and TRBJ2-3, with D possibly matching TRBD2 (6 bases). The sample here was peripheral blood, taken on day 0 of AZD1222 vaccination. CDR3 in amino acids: CASSEVSGVTDTQYF. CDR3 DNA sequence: TGTGCCAGCAGCGAGGTTTCGGGAGTTACAGATACGCAGTATTTT.